What follows is one T cell receptor (beta chain) and its context. The table lists this clone with a count of one. Its antigen has not been determined. One base away there is no much larger clone; base qualities are not given. The cohort comprised 550 to 700 healthy bone marrow donors. Cohort members were all nominally healthy when sampled, although unrecorded immune exposures were likely present. The donor was CMV seropositive and was included in the group of 250 to 350 seropositive cohort members. A peripheral blood sample was collected from each donor, and TCR beta sequencing was performed on peripheral blood mononuclear cells. The Qiagen DNeasy Blood Extraction Kit was used to extract genomic DNA from the blood cell samples. The germline V gene (reference sequence) supplies CDR1 MNHEY and CDR2 SMNVEV. V is pruned by 5 bases and J by 6 bases, leaving 8 bases of the junction without a gene match. Its CDR3 holds 14 amino acids, cysteine through phenylalanine. CDR3 DNA is the only sequence kept; it has 42 bases, read in frame from the first base.

Library prep was done by the immunoSEQ multiplex PCR assay. For the multiplex PCR, a mixture combining 60 forward primers for TCR Vbeta segments and 13 reverse primers for TCR Jbeta segments was used. The CDR3 region of rearranged TCR beta genes was amplified from genomic DNA by a multiplex PCR assay. Amplified TCR beta libraries were sequenced as 87-base-pair reads on the Illumina HiSeq System. The source study handled its data this way. Across the 640 or so repertoires, a later analysis counted 60 million to 90 million unique TCR beta chains, around 10 million of which were shared by at least two donors. A nearest-neighbor algorithm error-corrected the raw reads and collapsed the reads into unique sequences, merging closely related sequences to remove PCR and sequencing errors. To assign V, D and J gene segments, CDR3 sequences were aligned to IMGT reference sequences. For a sequence to be retained, at least a six-nucleotide match to both a V gene segment and a J gene segment was required. Rearrangements were classified as productive when the CDR3 lacked stop codons and remained in frame with V and J, and all other rearrangements were classified as non-productive. Following IMGT convention, CDR3 was defined as the stretch from the second conserved V-encoded cysteine to the conserved J-encoded phenylalanine. Sequences without an unambiguous match to a single V gene segment were excluded from the earlier analysis of a few hundred of the donors. An earlier analysis of fewer than 750 of the donors called V segments functional above 56.7% productive rearrangements and segregating when the between-donor standard deviation exceeded 5%. A statistical classification framework was built to diagnose cytomegalovirus status from the catalog of TCR beta chain sequences. A later analysis assigned V and J genes by comparing TCR nucleotide sequences with IMGT/GENE-DB human TR gene sequences. Using the TCRdist pipeline, a later analysis assigned CDR3 sequences along with most-parsimonious VDJ recombination scenarios. A later analysis defined each TCR beta chain by its CDR3 amino acid sequence plus V-gene family, and excluded reads lacking a unique V-gene family. As a way to deal with suspected cross-contamination and a sequencing artifact, a later analysis dropped roughly 620 nucleotide sequences that were highly shared and had low generation probability. In a later analysis, a clonal expansion index for each public chain was calculated from normalized within-repertoire ranks of inferred template counts. In a later analysis, generation probabilities were computed with a VDJ recombination model fitted to out-of-frame rearrangements, and the resulting probabilities were checked against IGoR. A later analysis scored TCR-TCR, TCR-HLA and TCR-CMV co-occurrence with hypergeometric tests, applying a repertoire-size bias correction to TCR pairs. To estimate false discovery rates, a later analysis permuted the HLA or CMV assignments 20 times. In a later analysis, co-occurring TCRs were grouped using DBSCAN, and TCRdist sequence similarity was added for clustering within HLA-allele-positive subsets. Co-occurrence clustering excluded repertoires with fewer than 30,000 or more than 120,000 public chains, plus five with anomalous nucleotide sharing. TCRdb mirrors the immuneACCESS table, restricted to in-frame sequences. Some clones are absent from its copies; in checked studies, under half trace to an unresolved V gene, and the reason for the others is unknown. D and trimming come from the DNA, and the V and J calls and clone size come from that table. This sample lists about 180,000 clones; over 70% were detected once. Jointly, the top ten make up roughly 3.6% of the sample.

This specimen belongs to a study of cytomegalovirus exposure and HLA in healthy donors (TCRdb year 2017). Context from the whole study: According to an earlier analysis of 550 to 750 of the donors, about 179 million T cells yielded over 100 million unique TCR beta sequences and 276 Gb of sequence data. Roughly 300 gigabases of sequencing data and tens of millions of unique TCR sequences were included in an early release covering around 650 HLA-typed donors. Of the approximately 400 genotyped donors, around 81% fell in the genetic ancestry cluster associated with self-reported Caucasian donors. The aim of the study was to test whether cataloging public T cell receptors could identify signatures of past pathogen exposure. The study profiled the T cell repertoires of 666 subjects by immunosequencing and related them to cytomegalovirus serostatus. In addition to the first cohort of around 670 subjects, a separate validation cohort of 120 different subjects was used. To predict cytomegalovirus infection status, the study brought together high-throughput TCR immunosequencing, statistical association of individual TCRs with disease status, and machine learning. A later analysis re-examined previously published TCR beta repertoires from 500 to 700 donors and added high-resolution HLA genotyping to investigate patterns of TCR occurrence. Rather than using new phenotypic data, the later analysis identified candidate immune exposures from TCR beta sequences and from how often those sequences occurred across donors. In an earlier analysis of 550 to 700 of the donors, high-throughput TCR beta sequencing was used to judge whether each TCR beta V gene segment behaved as functional or pseudogenic. Donor age, sex, ethnicity and CMV serostatus were compiled together with the repertoire data. A later genetic analysis took genome-wide SNP genotypes for about three fifths of the 666 donors and used that subset as a discovery cohort. Every discovery cohort repertoire had been produced on one sequencing platform. Class I and class II HLA loci were covered by the typing at four-digit resolution. The number of donors typed differed by locus, with about 629-630 for A, B, C, DRB1 and DQB1, around 500 for DQA1, 606 for DPA1, and about 450 for DPB1. Several DR-DQ haplotypes were handled as single units for association and clustering because linkage in the cohort was strong. Among 300 to 500 genotyped donors of the cohort, an average of around 240,000 unique TCR beta nucleotide sequences was sequenced per donor, of which 15% to 20% were non-productive.

Results and caveats for the whole study, not just this receptor: The only immune exposure information available for the cohort was CMV serostatus. In a later analysis, HLA-associated TCR beta chains showed more clonal expansion and lower generation probabilities than non-associated chains that were equally common. In a later analysis, several top co-occurrence clusters were reported to appear linked to parvovirus B19, influenza, CMV and Epstein-Barr virus. Because counts were too low, roughly 18 rarely observed V segments, including chromosome 9 orphons, were left out of the earlier analysis of approximately 580 of the donors. The authors suggested that the approach could potentially be generalized to other disease states and immunological phenotypes. The presence/absence analyses assumed that sequencing depth was roughly uniform across donors, and that assumption may not be true. Cytomegalovirus status was reported to be diagnosed by the classifier with high specificity and sensitivity in both the original and validation cohorts. Strong co-occurrence of HLA alleles, especially DR and DQ, made assigning TCR associations to individual alleles difficult. Across donors, most TCR sequences were observed very rarely, whereas some public TCRs were present in many individuals. According to a later analysis, most CMV-associated TCR beta chains appeared to be HLA-restricted, and the HLA associations seemed to be driven largely by CMV exposure. In vitro tests confirmed that a few of the cytomegalovirus-associated TCR beta chains recognize cytomegalovirus antigens. In a later analysis, the rate of TCR association differed among HLA loci, with DRB1 alleles having the most associated TCRs and HLA-C alleles having the fewest. Because HLA typing was missing for some donors at each locus, association tests included only the typed subset. A group of highly shared sequence variants was considered likely to be a technical artifact of the sequencing pipeline. In a later genetic analysis, fewer N-insertions in productive TCRs were reported among donors in an Asian-associated ancestry cluster than the roughly 640-donor mean. An earlier analysis of approximately 500 of the donors showed that most TCR beta V segments appeared in productive rearrangements either about 87% or about 30% of the time, which broadly matched IMGT annotations. Correlated functional status among segregating V segments might reflect linkage disequilibrium, but an unknown experimental factor could not be ruled out. Specific HLA alleles were associated with about 17,000 TCR beta sequences at a false discovery rate of 0.05 in a later analysis. A total of about 150 TCR beta chains were listed by the study as associated with cytomegalovirus. A further reported finding was that TCR beta sequences accurately predicted the HLA-A and HLA-B alleles for most subjects in the first cohort. A later genetic analysis associated a missense DCLRE1C variant with V-gene and J-gene trimming of TCR beta chains, and an independent cohort replicated the association. In this cohort, only TCR beta chains were sequenced, and detectable features were limited by the absence of alpha or paired-chain data. The 87-base-pair reads could not distinguish some IMGT-functional V segments, including TRBV6-2 and TRBV6-3, so those segments were excluded.

The TCR was taken from a woman aged 55-75 years in good health and CMV-seropositive. Sequences were obtained from PBMCs. Recombination joined TRBV27 with TRBJ2-7; 9 bases in between match TRBD1. The nucleotides read TGTGCCAGCAGTGGGAGGACAGGGGCTGGCGAGCAGTACTTC. This gives the protein CASSGRTGAGEQYF.